This T cell receptor (beta chain) is from a study of T-cell memory formation after mild COVID-19. Researchers used 5'RACE with constant-segment primers to make TCR alpha and TCR beta cDNA libraries that carry sample barcodes and UMIs. From the 5' RACE reads, TCRdb called clonotypes with MiXCR, one entry per CDR3 protein. The sample lists a few hundred thousand distinct CDR3 sequences, approximately 15% seen once, with more than 20% in the top ten. V lost 3 bases to trimming and J lost 7 bases, with 9 bases between them. Germline V gene data show CDR1 as SGHVS and CDR2 as FQNEAQ. The CDR3 totals 12 residues. At least ten counts were recorded for this clonotype.

The sequencing input was PBMCs or a T cell subset sorted from them (not recorded which). This chain joins TRBV7-8 and TRBJ1-2; D gene ambiguous. The sequence was obtained from a man aged 18-30 years who had mild COVID-19 (a few samples of this study predate the infection). Cell type and time point are not known. Here the CDR3 reads CASSFSSGGYTF. The CDR3 DNA reads as TGTGCCAGCAGCTTCTCTTCCGGTGGCTACACCTTC.